Below are 9 T cell receptor beta chains sequenced from a single sample in a study of shared clonotypes between healthy human individuals. Measured with immunoSEQ multiplex PCR; TCRdb has only the in-frame clones, and not every one. Of 1,500,000 or so clones in the sample, roughly 98.5% were seen once. Sequences were obtained from naive CD4+ T cells sorted from blood. Noted subset: CD45RA+ positively selected. The receptors derive from a man younger than 40 in good health.

This chain uses TRBV18 with TRBJ2-1; 8 bases agree with TRBD1. V lost 3 bases, J lost 8 bases, and 6 bases stayed unmatched. The CDR3 consists of 14 residues. Per germline, CDR1 KGHSH and CDR2 LQKENI. This CDR3 is CASSPLGQGYEQFF. As DNA, the CDR3 is TGTGCCAGCTCACCCCTCGGACAGGGCTATGAGCAGTTCTTC.

About this clone itself: The sample holds other DNA sequences that translate to the same CDR3. The V gene is TRBV9, the J gene TRBJ1-1; D uncertain. The germline V and J ends were trimmed by 0 bases and 1 base, with 4 bases remaining between them. In germline, CDR1 is SGDLS, CDR2 YYNGEE. This CDR3 region has 13 residues. The CDR3 here is CASSVAGNTEAFF. The CDR3 DNA reads TGTGCCAGCAGCGTAGCAGGGAACACTGAAGCTTTCTTT.

This rearrangement joins TRBV18 to TRBJ1-2; the match to TRBD1 covers 10 bases. Trimming removed 3 bases from V and 7 bases from J; junction bases left unmatched: 8. In germline, CDR1 is KGHSH, CDR2 LQKENI. The CDR3 has 15 residues. The DNA for the CDR3 is TGTGCCAGCTCACCGCCCGGGACAGGGGAGACTGGCTACACCTTC. Encoded protein: CASSPPGTGETGYTF.

V is TRBV29-1 and J is TRBJ1-3; a weak D match, TRBD1 (6 bases). Trimming left V 5 bases short and J 4 bases short, with 12 bases between. The germline CDR1 and CDR2 sequences are SQVTM and ANQGSEA. This CDR3 comprises 13 residues. The CDR3 sequence is CSVLDRSGNTIYF. The CDR3 nucleotides read TGCAGCGTTCTAGACAGGTCGGGAAACACCATATATTTT.

This chain connects TRBV6-6 to TRBJ1-5; no clear D gene. CDR1 is MNHNY, CDR2 SVGAGI, per germline (reference sequence). Trimming removed 0 bases at V and 2 bases at J, with 5 bases between. The CDR3 is 14 amino acids. Here the CDR3 DNA reads TGTGCCAGCAGTTACTCCGAGGGCAATCAGCCCCAGCATTTT. Translated: CASSYSEGNQPQHF.

This clone was observed once. This chain uses TRBV5-5 with TRBJ1-4, with D possibly TRBD1 on 5 matching bases. The CDR3 is 17 amino acids. Germline CDR1 and CDR2: SGHKS and YYEKEE (reference sequence). Between the trimmed V and J ends, which lost 0 bases and 4 bases, there was a span of 16 bases. CDR3 bases: TGTGCCAGCAGCTTGGTCGTCATGGGGCAGCTTAATGAAAAACTGTTTTTT. It yields the protein CASSLVVMGQLNEKLFF.

J is TRBJ2-7 and V is TRBV18; 11 nucleotides agree with TRBD2. Losses at the gene ends were 0 bases for V and 5 bases for J; bases not matched to a gene: 12. Germline values: CDR1 KGHSH, CDR2 LQKENI. This CDR3 has 18 amino acids. CDR3 DNA sequence: TGTGCCAGCTCACCACCGTTGCTAGCGGGAGGAGCACGGAACGAGCAGTACTTC. It translates to CASSPPLLAGGARNEQYF.

The V call is TRBV11-2, the J call TRBJ1-2; possible D gene TRBD1, 6 bases. Germline lookup yields CDR1 SGHAT and CDR2 FQNNGV. The CDR3 has 12 residues. The V gene lost 5 bases and the J gene lost 6 bases, with 10 bases spanning the gap. The CDR3 nucleotides are TGTGCCAGCAGCCTTTCAGGGGATGGCTACACCTTC. Translation: CASSLSGDGYTF. The variable domain in full, with the rest retrieved from reference TRBV11-2 and TRBJ1-2, is EAGVAQSPRYKIIEKRQSVAFWCNPISGHATLYWYQQILGQGPKLLIQFQNNGVVDDSQLPKDRFSAERLKGVDSTLKIQPAKLEDSAVYLCASSLSGDGYTFGSGTRLTVV.

The rearrangement joins TRBV5-1 to TRBJ2-6; unclear D gene. Germline V gene lookup returns CDR1 SGHRS and CDR2 YFSETQ. V was pared by 2 bases and J by 0 bases, with 3 bases between. The CDR3 sequence is 14 residues long. CDR3 sequence: CASSFRSGANVLTF. CDR3 DNA: TGCGCCAGCAGCTTCCGCTCTGGGGCCAACGTCCTGACTTTC.